The 19 T cell receptor beta chains below come from one sample, sequenced in a study of blood T cells in healthy people across ages. Then a second PCR, running about 6 to 11 cycles, was carried out with a sample-barcoded 5' primer and a J-beta primer mix. TCRdb analysed the 5' RACE reads with MiXCR anew, one entry per CDR3 protein. Altogether around 1,500,000 distinct CDR3 sequences are present, 42% being singletons, with the ten largest covering roughly 7.7%. The sequencing sample was made of blood. The receptors shown here come from a woman aged 18-29 years in good health.

V gene TRBV7-9 combines with J gene TRBJ2-1; 11 nucleotides agree with TRBD2. V lost 3 bases, J lost 8 bases, and 6 bases stayed unmatched. The germline CDR1 and CDR2 sequences are SEHNR and FQNEAQ (reference sequence). The CDR3 extends over 15 amino acids. DNA for the CDR3: TGTGCCAGCAGCTTGGGGGGACTAGCGGTCGATGAGCAGTTCTTC. Its translation: CASSLGGLAVDEQFF.

The genes are TRBV27 and TRBJ2-1; D gene unclear. Looked up from germline, CDR1 is MNHEY and CDR2 is SMNVEV (reference sequence). CDR3 size: 15 residues. The ends were cut back, 7 bases at V and 0 bases at J, with 13 bases in the middle. This chain's CDR3 is CASTDTSGSYNEQFF. The CDR3 DNA sequence: TGTGCCAGCACCGACACGTCAGGCTCCTACAATGAGCAGTTCTTC.

CDR3 loop: CSAREASGPYEQYF. CDR3 coding DNA: TGCAGTGCTAGAGAGGCTAGCGGACCCTACGAGCAGTACTTC. V and J are TRBV20-1 and TRBJ2-7; 7 nucleotides agree with TRBD2. In germline, CDR1 is DFQATT, CDR2 SNEGSKA (reference sequence). V shed 0 bases and J 2 bases; nucleotides not matched to a gene: 4. The CDR3 runs to 14 residues.

This clonotype has just a few counts. The genes are TRBV10-3 and TRBJ2-7; a weak D match, TRBD2 (6 bases). Between the trimmed V and J ends, which lost 7 bases and 3 bases, there was a span of 16 bases. CDR3 length equals 14 residues. The germline V gene has CDR1 ENHRY and CDR2 SYGVKD. The CDR3 loop reads CAITAGSGVYEQYF. DNA for the CDR3: TGTGCCATCACCGCAGGGTCGGGGGTCTACGAGCAGTACTTC.

The rearrangement joins TRBV6-5 to TRBJ2-4, with a tentative D call TRBD1 (7 bases). The V end lost 5 bases, the J end lost 13 bases, and 24 bases lay between the germline ends. CDR1 and CDR2 (germline): MNHEY, SVGAGI. The CDR3 contains 15 residues. The CDR3 here is CASSPGTERREEQYF. DNA for the CDR3: TGTGCCAGCAGTCCAGGGACAGAGCGGAGGGAGGAGCAGTACTTC.

The chain links TRBV6-6 to TRBJ2-5; 14 nucleotides match TRBD2. Trimming removed 5 bases from V and 11 bases from J; junction bases left unmatched: 10. The CDR3 is 15 residues long. Germline V gives CDR1 MNHNY, CDR2 SVGAGI (reference sequence). Here the CDR3 DNA reads TGTGCCAGCAGTCAACCGGGACTAGCGGGAGTGGGGCAGTACTTC. Translated, it gives CASSQPGLAGVGQYF.

This clonotype was observed a handful of times. A read error is possible here, since a much larger clone lies one base away. The CDR3, as DNA: TGCAGTGCTAGTAGGGTGTACAATGAGCAGTACTTC. The encoded protein is CSASRVYNEQYF. V gene TRBV20-1 combines with J gene TRBJ2-7; D is uncertain. Germline assignment: CDR1 DFQATT and CDR2 SNEGSKA (reference sequence). V lost 3 bases and J 7 bases, leaving 13 bases between the germline ends. CDR3 length: 12 residues.

This clonotype has more than one count but fewer than ten. This chain connects TRBV28 to TRBJ2-7; either TRBD1 or TRBD2 may fit D (6 bases each). This CDR3 spans 13 amino acids. Trimming took off 7 bases at V and 6 bases at J, with 16 bases between the two ends. Germline CDR1 MDHEN, CDR2 SYDVKM. CDR3 residues: CASTEGGLFEQYF. The CDR3 DNA reads TGTGCCAGCACAGAGGGGGGCCTTTTCGAGCAGTACTTC.

The rearrangement uses TRBV20-1 and TRBJ2-3; D might be TRBD2 (6 bases). Germline assignment: CDR1 DFQATT and CDR2 SNEGSKA (reference sequence). V dropped 0 bases and J dropped 5 bases, with 15 bases sitting between them. CDR3 length: 15 residues. CDR3 nucleotide sequence: TGCAGTGCTAGAGATCCGCGGAGGGCGGGAGATACGCAGTATTTT. It encodes CSARDPRRAGDTQYF.

The chain carries TRBV5-1 and TRBJ2-7; D remains ambiguous. V lost 4 bases, J lost 1 base, and 18 bases lay in between. The CDR3 sequence is 16 residues long. CDR1 and CDR2 from the germline V gene are SGHRS and YFSETQ. In DNA form, the CDR3 reads TGCGCCAGCAGCGGTGCCCAAGGTTCCGAGTCCTACGAGCAGTACTTC. It translates to CASSGAQGSESYEQYF.

This clonotype was recorded at least ten times. The chain has TRBV7-9 and TRBJ1-1; maybe TRBD1 (5 bases). Per germline, CDR1 SEHNR and CDR2 FQNEAQ (reference sequence). Trimming pared 11 bases from V and 4 bases from J, leaving 11 bases between. This CDR3 comprises 11 residues. CDR3: CAGAGGTEAFF. The CDR3 coding sequence is TGTGCCGGGGCGGGGGGCACTGAAGCTTTCTTT.

The rearrangement joins TRBV6-6 to TRBJ2-7; possibly TRBD1 or TRBD2 for D (5 bases each). The J call may be incorrect, as the DNA end agrees better with TRBJ2-5. Germline lookup yields CDR1 MNHNY and CDR2 SVGAGI (reference sequence). CDR3 size: 17 residues. The CDR3 DNA is TGTGCCAGCAGTCAGCAATTGGGACCACTGACCGGAGAGACCCAGTACTTC. Protein sequence: CASSQQLGPLTGETQYF.

This clonotype occurred once. This chain uses TRBV20-1 with TRBJ2-5; 14 bases match TRBD2. V trimming: 0 bases; J trimming: 11 bases; junction bases outside the gene matches: 11. The CDR3 sequence is 16 residues long. The V gene's germline CDR1 is DFQATT and CDR2 SNEGSKA (reference sequence). CDR3: CSARDPTSGGAGEQYF. CDR3 nucleotides: TGCAGTGCTAGAGATCCGACTAGCGGGGGGGCGGGAGAGCAGTACTTC.

J is TRBJ2-7 and V is TRBV7-2, with TRBD1 as a possible D gene (6 bases). Germline V lookup: CDR1 SGHTA, CDR2 FQGNSA. The CDR3 loop spans 16 amino acids. V lost 2 bases and J 10 bases, leaving 24 bases between the germline ends. The CDR3: CASSLSKSDDRDTQYF. CDR3 nucleotide sequence: TGTGCCAGCAGCTTATCAAAATCCGACGACCGGGACACTCAGTACTTC.

The gene calls are TRBV7-8 and TRBJ2-7, with TRBD2 matching over 9 bases. Germline-derived CDR1 and CDR2 are SGHVS and FQNEAQ. V was clipped by 5 bases and J by 1 base; unmatched bases: 9. This CDR3 is built from 16 residues. DNA of the CDR3: TGTGCCAGCAGCCCCCGGGCGGGAGGGATTTCCTACGAGCAGTACTTC. Its translation: CASSPRAGGISYEQYF.

The chain joins TRBV6-4 to TRBJ2-1, with 14 bases aligning to TRBD2. Germline CDR1 MRHNA, CDR2 SNTAGT. The CDR3 is made up of 22 amino acids. The V gene end was trimmed by 6 bases and the J gene end by 0 bases; junction bases not matched to a gene: 19. CDR3 loop: CASSWTSGGKLFTSSSYNEQFF. CDR3 sequence (DNA): TGTGCCAGCAGCTGGACTAGCGGGGGGAAACTATTCACCTCGAGCTCCTACAATGAGCAGTTCTTC.

This clonotype was detected only a few times. The chain uses TRBV27 and TRBJ2-3; TRBD2 is a possible D gene (6 bases). The V end lost 7 bases, the J end lost 5 bases, and 19 bases lay between the germline ends. Germline assignment: CDR1 MNHEY and CDR2 SMNVEV (reference sequence). The length of the CDR3 is 15 residues. The CDR3 region is CASTLWGGMGDTQYF. The CDR3 nucleotides are TGTGCCAGCACCCTTTGGGGCGGGATGGGAGATACGCAGTATTTT.

This clonotype showed up just once. Here the CDR3 DNA reads TGTGCCAGCAGTGAGTTACAGGGGGAGACTGAAGCTTTCTTT. This translates into CASSELQGETEAFF. The rearrangement uses TRBV25-1 and TRBJ1-1; 8 bases are a match to TRBD1. Germline CDR1 and CDR2: MGHDK and SYGVNS. The CDR3 is 14 amino acids. With V trimmed by 3 bases and J by 5 bases, 5 bases remained unmatched.

The CDR3 loop is CASSLWPSGTTDTQYF. The CDR3 nucleotides are TGTGCCAGCAGTTTATGGCCTAGCGGGACCACAGATACGCAGTATTTT. This sequence joins TRBV27 and TRBJ2-3; the match to TRBD2 covers 9 bases. This CDR3 contains 16 residues. V gave up 1 base and J gave up 2 bases; unmatched junction bases: 4. The germline V gene has CDR1 MNHEY and CDR2 SMNVEV (reference sequence).